The next 15 T cell receptor beta chains were all read from a single sample in a study of breast tumors, draining lymph nodes, adjacent tissues. The lymph nodes were axillary draining lymph nodes from breast cancer patients. MiXCR, run by TCRdb on the multiplex PCR reads, gives a single entry per CDR3 protein. This table holds around 290,000 distinct CDR3 sequences, about 33% found once. Material for sequencing was axillary lymph node tissue. All receptors come from a female donor with breast cancer. Some clones in this sample may be carry-over from other donors' samples.

The genes are TRBV29-1 and TRBJ1-6, with a weak D call TRBD1 (6 bases). Germline V CDR1 and CDR2: SQVTM, ANQGSEA. The CDR3 is 15 amino acids. V dropped 8 bases and J dropped 0 bases, with 14 bases sitting between them. CDR3 protein: CSPRTGSSYNSPLHF. CDR3 coding DNA: TGCAGCCCCCGTACAGGGAGCTCCTATAATTCACCCCTCCACTTT. Full variable domain (remainder filled in from reference TRBV29-1 and TRBJ1-6): SAVISQKPSRDICQRGTSLTIQCQVDSQVTMMFWYRQQPGQSLTLIATANQGSEATYESGFVIDKFPISRPNLTFSTLTVSNMSPEDSSIYLCSPRTGSSYNSPLHFGNGTRLTVT.

This clonotype was seen repeatedly, ten times or more. This chain joins TRBV11-2 and TRBJ1-6; no firm D call. Germline V gene sequence: CDR1 SGHAT, CDR2 FQNNGV. Trimming pared 1 base from V and 6 bases from J, leaving 7 bases between. The length of the CDR3 is 14 residues. CDR3 DNA: TGTGCCAGCAGCTTAGTCCAGATTAATTCACCCCTCCACTTT. Translation: CASSLVQINSPLHF. The whole variable domain, filled in from reference TRBV11-2 and TRBJ1-6, reads EAGVAQSPRYKIIEKRQSVAFWCNPISGHATLYWYQQILGQGPKLLIQFQNNGVVDDSQLPKDRFSAERLKGVDSTLKIQPAKLEDSAVYLCASSLVQINSPLHFGNGTRLTVT.

This clonotype has at least ten counts. The chain is built from TRBV6-5 and TRBJ2-3; a possible D gene is TRBD2 (6 bases). CDR3 length: 15 residues. Germline CDR1 reads MNHEY; CDR2 reads SVGAGI. V was cut by 1 base and J by 7 bases, with 15 bases left in between. The CDR3 loop is CASSYLASELNTQYF. The CDR3 DNA reads TGTGCCAGCAGTTACTTGGCTAGCGAATTGAATACGCAGTATTTT.

In this sample, this clonotype turned up many times. This chain uses TRBV24-1 with TRBJ2-1; 9 nucleotides align to TRBD1. The CDR3 is 16 amino acids. J was trimmed by 7 bases and V by 3 bases; bases with no gene match: 9. CDR1 is KGHDR, CDR2 SFDVKD, per germline. This CDR3 is CATSDPTGGVENEQFF. CDR3 in DNA: TGTGCCACCAGTGATCCTACAGGGGGCGTCGAAAATGAGCAGTTCTTC.

This clonotype has only one observation. The rearrangement uses TRBV28 and TRBJ2-7; tentative D call: TRBD2 (6 bases). Germline-derived CDR1 and CDR2 are MDHEN and SYDVKM. This CDR3 contains 17 residues. Trimming pared 3 bases from V and 2 bases from J, leaving 20 bases between. The CDR3 sequence: CASSLPTGLSRTYEQYF. The DNA for the CDR3 is TGTGCCAGCAGTTTGCCCACGGGACTCAGTAGAACCTACGAGCAGTACTTC.

This chain links TRBV6-5 with TRBJ1-2; 7 nucleotides match TRBD1. V trimming: 5 bases; J trimming: 13 bases; junction bases outside the gene matches: 13. This CDR3 comprises 13 residues. Germline-derived CDR1 and CDR2 are MNHEY and SVGAGI. The CDR3 region is CASSHVGDSQSTF. DNA for the CDR3: TGTGCCAGCAGTCACGTCGGGGACAGTCAATCCACCTTC.

This clonotype has ten or more counts. The chain links TRBV5-1 to TRBJ2-7; 10 nucleotides line up with TRBD2. The length of the CDR3 is 16 residues. The germline V gene has CDR1 SGHRS and CDR2 YFSETQ. The V gene end was trimmed by 3 bases and the J gene end by 4 bases; junction bases not matched to a gene: 10. CDR3 nucleotide sequence: TGCGCCAGCAGCTCCTCCCTAGCGGGAGAGGGGTACGAGCAGTACTTC. This translates into CASSSSLAGEGYEQYF. The full variable domain, rest sourced from reference TRBV5-1 and TRBJ2-7, is KAGVTQTPRYLIKTRGQQVTLSCSPISGHRSVSWYQQTPGQGLQFLFEYFSETQRNKGNFPGRFSGRQFSNSRSEMNVSTLELGDSALYLCASSSSLAGEGYEQYFGPGTRLTVT.

Points on this clonotype: Possible read error: a much larger clone is one base away. The chain couples TRBV6-1 to TRBJ1-2; 7 nucleotides align to TRBD1. Germline V gene sequence: CDR1 MNHNS, CDR2 SASEGT. There are 13 residues in the CDR3. V was pared by 5 bases and J by 4 bases, with 4 bases of the junction left unmatched. CDR3 sequence (DNA): TGTGCCAGCAGTCAAACAGGGGCCTATGGCTACACCTTC. It is translated as CASSQTGAYGYTF.

This clonotype was seen many times. The V gene is TRBV20-1, the J gene TRBJ2-7; D is perhaps TRBD2 (6 bases). Trimming pared 1 base from V and 7 bases from J, leaving 11 bases between. The CDR3 is 12 residues long. Germline V gene lookup returns CDR1 DFQATT and CDR2 SNEGSKA (reference sequence). The CDR3 spells CSARGGAGEQYF. DNA of the CDR3: TGCAGTGCTAGAGGTGGGGCGGGGGAGCAGTACTTC.

This clonotype was detected ten times or more. The genes are TRBV9 and TRBJ2-1; D is tentatively TRBD1 or TRBD2 (6 bases each). Germline lookup yields CDR1 SGDLS and CDR2 YYNGEE. Between the trimmed V and J ends, which lost 0 bases and 4 bases, there was a span of 17 bases. The CDR3 runs to 17 residues. The CDR3 DNA reads as TGTGCCAGCAGCGTAGAGGTTCGGGGGCATAGTTACAATGAGCAGTTCTTC. This sequence encodes CASSVEVRGHSYNEQFF.

The J gene is TRBJ1-2, the V gene TRBV28; 7 bases are a match to TRBD1. The CDR3 runs 14 residues. The germline V gene encodes CDR1 MDHEN and CDR2 SYDVKM. J was trimmed by 5 bases and V by 6 bases; bases with no gene match: 9. Here the CDR3 reads CASRKSGGKYGYTF. For the CDR3, the DNA is TGTGCCAGCAGAAAATCAGGGGGGAAGTATGGCTACACCTTC.

This clonotype was seen more than once but under ten times. The chain recombines TRBV13 with TRBJ2-3; 9 nucleotides agree with TRBD1. The trim removed 4 bases at V and 2 bases at J, leaving 10 bases unmatched. CDR1 and CDR2 from the germline V gene are PRHDT and FYEKMQ (reference sequence). The CDR3 totals 17 residues. The CDR3: CASSSPLNRGLTDTQYF. In nucleotides, the CDR3 is TGTGCCAGCAGCTCCCCCTTGAACAGGGGGCTCACAGATACGCAGTATTTT.

V is TRBV20-1 and J is TRBJ2-3, with 9 bases that match TRBD2. With 4 bases clipped from V and 10 bases from J, the junction kept 6 bases outside the gene matches. The V gene's germline CDR1 is DFQATT and CDR2 SNEGSKA (reference sequence). The CDR3 extends over 12 amino acids. CDR3 region: CSAIVAGEAQYF. DNA for the CDR3: TGCAGTGCTATTGTAGCGGGAGAGGCGCAGTATTTT.

This clonotype appeared many times. J is TRBJ2-1 and V is TRBV24-1; 11 bases are shared with TRBD2. Germline-derived CDR1 and CDR2 are KGHDR and SFDVKD. J was trimmed by 8 bases and V by 3 bases; bases with no gene match: 8. The CDR3 totals 16 residues. The CDR3 here is CATSDRLAGGDDEQFF. CDR3 nucleotide sequence: TGTGCCACCAGTGATCGTCTAGCGGGAGGCGACGATGAGCAGTTCTTC.

There are many counts of this clonotype. This chain uses TRBV7-8 with TRBJ1-3; D remains ambiguous. V was trimmed by 1 base and J by 4 bases, leaving 11 bases between them. The CDR3 length is 15 residues. CDR1 SGHVS and CDR2 FQNEAQ come from the germline V gene. CDR3 sequence (DNA): TGTGCCAGCAGCTTAGGCGAGAATCTGGGAAACACCATATATTTT. Encoded protein: CASSLGENLGNTIYF.